A selection of T cell receptor beta chains follows, all from one sample in a study of blood T cell repertoires in COVID-19. Profiled with immunoSEQ multiplex PCR; TCRdb holds only in-frame clones, not every one. The sample lists some 190,000 clones, approximately 84% occurring once. Source material: peripheral blood. Receptors were obtained from a woman aged 80 or over with COVID-19, enrolled during active disease. Each CDR3 is given with its conserved first and last residue. Fields, in order: V gene, CDR3 length, D gene, clone size, J gene, CDR3 DNA, CDR3 protein. The D gene is left open where the match is weak. The size entry is marked missing in some rows and otherwise reads once, few, many or a size class.

v_gene: TRBV19
len: 14
d_gene: TRBD1
abundance: once
j_gene: TRBJ1-1
CDR3nt: TGTGCCAGTAGTATGGACCCGACAGGGACTGAGGCTTTCTTT
CDR3aa: CASSMDPTGTEAFF

v_gene: TRBV5-1
len: 16
d_gene: TRBD1
abundance: .
j_gene: TRBJ1-4
CDR3nt: TGCGCCAGCAGCTTGGGGCGAGGACAGGCCGATGAAAAACTGTTTTTT
CDR3aa: CASSLGRGQADEKLFF

v_gene: TRBV5-4
len: 16
d_gene: TRBD1
abundance: .
j_gene: TRBJ2-2
CDR3nt: TGTGCCAGCAGCCCCGGGACAGGAACGAACACCGGGGAGCTGTTTTTT
CDR3aa: CASSPGTGTNTGELFF

v_gene: TRBV3-1/TRBV3-2
len: 15
d_gene: TRBD1
abundance: .
j_gene: TRBJ1-2
CDR3nt: TGTGCCAGCAGCCAAGGACCGGGACAGAGAACTGGCTACACCTTC
CDR3aa: CASSQGPGQRTGYTF

v_gene: TRBV7-3
len: 17
d_gene: .
abundance: .
j_gene: TRBJ1-1
CDR3nt: TGTGCCAGCAGCCAGACCCGGACAGCTTACATGAACACTGAAGCTTTCTTT
CDR3aa: CASSQTRTAYMNTEAFF

v_gene: TRBV18
len: 17
d_gene: .
abundance: once
j_gene: TRBJ1-3
CDR3nt: TGTGCCAGCTCACCCGTTTACGGAGGGGAGTCCGGAAACACCATATATTTT
CDR3aa: CASSPVYGGESGNTIYF

v_gene: TRBV5-4
len: 14
d_gene: .
abundance: .
j_gene: TRBJ1-5
CDR3nt: TGTGCCAGCAGCTTAGGAGGGTCGGATCAGCCCCAGCATTTT
CDR3aa: CASSLGGSDQPQHF

v_gene: TRBV28
len: 15
d_gene: .
abundance: .
j_gene: TRBJ1-1
CDR3nt: TGTGCCAGCAGCCCGGGTCAGCGGACGGGAACTGAAGCTTTCTTT
CDR3aa: CASSPGQRTGTEAFF

v_gene: TRBV4-1
len: 16
d_gene: TRBD2
abundance: .
j_gene: TRBJ2-3
CDR3nt: TGCGCCAGCATCCCCTCTCCGGCGGGGGGGCCCCGTACGCAGTATTTT
CDR3aa: CASIPSPAGGPRTQYF

v_gene: TRBV9
len: 14
d_gene: .
abundance: .
j_gene: TRBJ1-2
CDR3nt: TGTGCCAGCAGCGTAGAGGTAGGAGGCTGGGGCTACACCTTC
CDR3aa: CASSVEVGGWGYTF

v_gene: TRBV7-9
len: 17
d_gene: TRBD1
abundance: .
j_gene: TRBJ1-2
CDR3nt: TGTGGAGAGGAAGACAGGGTGTCGGTAGAGGCTAACTATGGCTACACCTTC
CDR3aa: CGEEDRVSVEANYGYTF

v_gene: TRBV7-9
len: 11
d_gene: .
abundance: .
j_gene: TRBJ1-1
CDR3nt: TGTGCCAGCAGCTGGGAGACTGAAGCTTTCTTT
CDR3aa: CASSWETEAFF

v_gene: TRBV6-4
len: 15
d_gene: TRBD1
abundance: .
j_gene: TRBJ2-2
CDR3nt: TGTGCCAGCAGTGACCGGGACAGGGCCACCGGGGAGCTGTTTTTT
CDR3aa: CASSDRDRATGELFF

v_gene: TRBV2
len: 15
d_gene: TRBD1
abundance: few
j_gene: TRBJ1-2
CDR3nt: TGTGCCAGCAGTGCCGGACAGGGCGCGGGCTATGGCTACACCTTC
CDR3aa: CASSAGQGAGYGYTF

v_gene: TRBV25-1
len: 13
d_gene: TRBD2
abundance: .
j_gene: TRBJ2-1
CDR3nt: TGTGCCAGCAGCAAGACTAGCAATAATGAGCAGTTCTTC
CDR3aa: CASSKTSNNEQFF

v_gene: TRBV7-3
len: 13
d_gene: .
abundance: .
j_gene: TRBJ2-2
CDR3nt: TGTGCCAGCAGCTTCTCGAACACCGGGGAGCTGTTTTTT
CDR3aa: CASSFSNTGELFF

v_gene: TRBV10-3
len: 19
d_gene: TRBD2
abundance: .
j_gene: TRBJ2-1
CDR3nt: TGTGCCATAGGTGCCTGGCATAGCGGGGGCTCGAGCTCCTACAATGAGCAGTTCTTC
CDR3aa: CAIGAWHSGGSSSYNEQFF

v_gene: TRBV7-9
len: 14
d_gene: TRBD1
abundance: .
j_gene: TRBJ2-1
CDR3nt: TGTGCCAGCAGCTTAGGGTGGACAGGGGATGAGCAGTTCTTC
CDR3aa: CASSLGWTGDEQFF

v_gene: TRBV18
len: 12
d_gene: .
abundance: .
j_gene: TRBJ2-3
CDR3nt: TGTGCCAGCTCACCTACTCCAGATACGCAGTATTTT
CDR3aa: CASSPTPDTQYF

v_gene: TRBV2
len: 12
d_gene: .
abundance: few
j_gene: TRBJ1-3
CDR3nt: TGTGCCAGCAGTGAATGGCCAAACACCATATATTTT
CDR3aa: CASSEWPNTIYF

v_gene: TRBV5-1
len: 15
d_gene: TRBD1
abundance: .
j_gene: TRBJ2-7
CDR3nt: TGCGCCAGCAGCTTGGTGGGGACAGGGGGATACGAGCAGTACTTC
CDR3aa: CASSLVGTGGYEQYF

v_gene: TRBV21-1
len: 15
d_gene: .
abundance: .
j_gene: TRBJ2-1
CDR3nt: TGTGCCAGCATCGGGGGACCCATGAGTTGGGGTGAGCAGTTCTTC
CDR3aa: CASIGGPMSWGEQFF

v_gene: TRBV7-2
len: 15
d_gene: TRBD1
abundance: .
j_gene: TRBJ2-4
CDR3nt: TGTGCCAGCAGCTTCCGACAGGGTATAGAAAACATTCAGTACTTC
CDR3aa: CASSFRQGIENIQYF

v_gene: TRBV5-6
len: 15
d_gene: TRBD1
abundance: .
j_gene: TRBJ2-3
CDR3nt: TGTGCCAGCAGCTTGGGACAGGGGAATGTAGATACGCAGTATTTT
CDR3aa: CASSLGQGNVDTQYF

v_gene: TRBV18
len: 16
d_gene: TRBD1
abundance: .
j_gene: TRBJ2-1
CDR3nt: TGTGCCAGCTCACCACCGAGACAGGGCTCCTACAATGAGCAGTTCTTC
CDR3aa: CASSPPRQGSYNEQFF

v_gene: TRBV4-1
len: 15
d_gene: TRBD1
abundance: .
j_gene: TRBJ1-2
CDR3nt: TGCGCCAGCAGCCAAGGACAGGGGAGAGACTATGGCTACACCTTC
CDR3aa: CASSQGQGRDYGYTF

v_gene: TRBV6-5
len: 15
d_gene: .
abundance: .
j_gene: TRBJ1-3
CDR3nt: TGTGCCAGCAGCAAGGGGCCCCAGGGAGGAAACACCATATATTTT
CDR3aa: CASSKGPQGGNTIYF

v_gene: TRBV6-2/TRBV6-3
len: 15
d_gene: TRBD1
abundance: .
j_gene: TRBJ2-3
CDR3nt: TGTGCCAGCAGTACCCGGGACAGGGGGCTGGATACGCAGTATTTT
CDR3aa: CASSTRDRGLDTQYF

v_gene: TRBV18
len: 13
d_gene: TRBD1
abundance: .
j_gene: TRBJ1-1
CDR3nt: TGTGCCAGCTCGCGGGACAGGAACACTGAAGCTTTCTTT
CDR3aa: CASSRDRNTEAFF

v_gene: TRBV2
len: 14
d_gene: TRBD2
abundance: .
j_gene: TRBJ2-1
CDR3nt: TGTGCCAGCAACAGACTAGCGGGAGAGGTTGAGCAGTTCTTC
CDR3aa: CASNRLAGEVEQFF

v_gene: TRBV18
len: 14
d_gene: .
abundance: once
j_gene: TRBJ1-1
CDR3nt: TGTGCCAGCTCACAAAACGGTGGGAGCACTGAAGCTTTCTTT
CDR3aa: CASSQNGGSTEAFF

v_gene: TRBV7-2
len: 13
d_gene: .
abundance: few
j_gene: TRBJ1-2
CDR3nt: TGTGCCAGCAGCTTAGACTCTAACTATGGCTACACCTTC
CDR3aa: CASSLDSNYGYTF

v_gene: TRBV6-5
len: 14
d_gene: TRBD1
abundance: .
j_gene: TRBJ1-6
CDR3nt: TGTGCCAGCAGTTACCGACAGGGTTGGTCACCCCTCCACTTT
CDR3aa: CASSYRQGWSPLHF

v_gene: TRBV28
len: 12
d_gene: .
abundance: .
j_gene: TRBJ1-2
CDR3nt: TGTGCCAGCAGCCGGGTCTACTATGGCTACACCTTC
CDR3aa: CASSRVYYGYTF

v_gene: TRBV5-1
len: 15
d_gene: .
abundance: once
j_gene: TRBJ2-1
CDR3nt: TGCGCCAGCAGCTTCCGGGACAACAGATACAATGAGCAGTTCTTC
CDR3aa: CASSFRDNRYNEQFF

v_gene: TRBV5-4
len: 15
d_gene: TRBD2
abundance: .
j_gene: TRBJ2-1
CDR3nt: TGTGCCAGCAGCCCCGGGACTAGCGACTACCCCGGGGAGTTCTTC
CDR3aa: CASSPGTSDYPGEFF

v_gene: TRBV5-1
len: 14
d_gene: .
abundance: .
j_gene: TRBJ2-1
CDR3nt: TGCGCCAGCAGCTTGGGAGGCGCGTACAATGAGCAGTTCTTC
CDR3aa: CASSLGGAYNEQFF

v_gene: TRBV5-6
len: 15
d_gene: TRBD1
abundance: .
j_gene: TRBJ1-5
CDR3nt: TGTGCCAGCAGCTTAGGACAGGCCCGGGCTCAGCCCCAGCATTTT
CDR3aa: CASSLGQARAQPQHF

v_gene: TRBV5-1
len: 15
d_gene: TRBD2
abundance: .
j_gene: TRBJ2-7
CDR3nt: TGCGCCAGCAGCCCGCGGGGGGGAAGCTCCTACGAGCAGTACTTC
CDR3aa: CASSPRGGSSYEQYF

v_gene: TRBV5-1
len: 14
d_gene: .
abundance: .
j_gene: TRBJ1-6
CDR3nt: TGCGCCAGCAGCTTTACGGGGTATAATTCACCCCTCCACTTT
CDR3aa: CASSFTGYNSPLHF

v_gene: TRBV5-1
len: 15
d_gene: .
abundance: .
j_gene: TRBJ1-4
CDR3nt: TGCGCCAGCAGCTTGGGACGGGGTATTAATGAAAAACTGTTTTTT
CDR3aa: CASSLGRGINEKLFF

v_gene: TRBV7-3
len: 12
d_gene: .
abundance: .
j_gene: TRBJ1-3
CDR3nt: TGTGCCAGCAGCTTCATTTTCCGGGGTTCTAGATTT
CDR3aa: CASSFIFRGSRF